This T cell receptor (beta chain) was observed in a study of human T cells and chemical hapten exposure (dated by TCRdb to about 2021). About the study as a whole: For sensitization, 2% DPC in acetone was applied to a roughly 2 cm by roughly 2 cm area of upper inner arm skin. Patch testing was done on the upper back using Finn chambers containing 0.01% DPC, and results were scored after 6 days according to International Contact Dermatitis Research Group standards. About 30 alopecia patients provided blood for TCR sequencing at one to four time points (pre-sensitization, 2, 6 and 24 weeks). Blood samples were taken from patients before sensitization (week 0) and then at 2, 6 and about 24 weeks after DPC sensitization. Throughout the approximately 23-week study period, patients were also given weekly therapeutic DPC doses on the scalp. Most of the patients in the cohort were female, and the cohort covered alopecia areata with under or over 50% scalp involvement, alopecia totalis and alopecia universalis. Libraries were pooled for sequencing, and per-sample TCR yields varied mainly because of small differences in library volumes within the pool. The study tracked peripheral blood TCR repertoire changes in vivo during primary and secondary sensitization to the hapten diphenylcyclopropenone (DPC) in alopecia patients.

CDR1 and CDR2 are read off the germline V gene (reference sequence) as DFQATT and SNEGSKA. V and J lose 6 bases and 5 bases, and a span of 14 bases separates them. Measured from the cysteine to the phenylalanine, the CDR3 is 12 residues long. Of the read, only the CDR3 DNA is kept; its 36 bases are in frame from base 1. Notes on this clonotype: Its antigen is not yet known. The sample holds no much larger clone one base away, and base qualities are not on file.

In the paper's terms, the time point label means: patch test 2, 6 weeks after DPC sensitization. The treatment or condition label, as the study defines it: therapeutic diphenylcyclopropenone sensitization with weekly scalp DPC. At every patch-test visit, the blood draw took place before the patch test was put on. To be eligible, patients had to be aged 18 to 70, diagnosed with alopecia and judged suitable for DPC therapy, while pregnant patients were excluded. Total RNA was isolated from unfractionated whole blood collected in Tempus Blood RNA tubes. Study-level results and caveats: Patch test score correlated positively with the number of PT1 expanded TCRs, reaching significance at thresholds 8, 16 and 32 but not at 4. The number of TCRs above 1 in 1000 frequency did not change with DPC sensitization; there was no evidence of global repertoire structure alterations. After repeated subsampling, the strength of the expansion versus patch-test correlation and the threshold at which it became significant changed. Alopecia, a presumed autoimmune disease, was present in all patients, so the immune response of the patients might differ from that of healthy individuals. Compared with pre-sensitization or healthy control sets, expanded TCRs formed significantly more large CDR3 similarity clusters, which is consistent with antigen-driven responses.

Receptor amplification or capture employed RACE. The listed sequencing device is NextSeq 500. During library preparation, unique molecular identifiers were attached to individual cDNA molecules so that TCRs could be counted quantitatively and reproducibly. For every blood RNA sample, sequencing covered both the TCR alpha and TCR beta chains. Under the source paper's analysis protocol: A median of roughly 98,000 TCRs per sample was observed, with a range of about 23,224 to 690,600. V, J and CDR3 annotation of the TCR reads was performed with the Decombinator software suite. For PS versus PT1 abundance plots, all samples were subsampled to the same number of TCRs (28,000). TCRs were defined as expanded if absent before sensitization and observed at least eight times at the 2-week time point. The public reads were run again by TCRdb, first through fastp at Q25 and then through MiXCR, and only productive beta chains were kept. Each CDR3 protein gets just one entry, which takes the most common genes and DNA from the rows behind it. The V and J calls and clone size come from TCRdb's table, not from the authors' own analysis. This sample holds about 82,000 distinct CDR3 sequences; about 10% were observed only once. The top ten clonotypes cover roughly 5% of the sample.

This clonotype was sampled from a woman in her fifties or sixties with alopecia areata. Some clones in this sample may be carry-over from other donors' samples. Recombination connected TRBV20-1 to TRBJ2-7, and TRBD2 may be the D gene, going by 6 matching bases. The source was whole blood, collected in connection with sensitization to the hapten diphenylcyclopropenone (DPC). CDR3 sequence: CSARVTRHEQYF. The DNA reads TGCAGTGCGAGGGTGACTAGGCACGAGCAGTACTTC.